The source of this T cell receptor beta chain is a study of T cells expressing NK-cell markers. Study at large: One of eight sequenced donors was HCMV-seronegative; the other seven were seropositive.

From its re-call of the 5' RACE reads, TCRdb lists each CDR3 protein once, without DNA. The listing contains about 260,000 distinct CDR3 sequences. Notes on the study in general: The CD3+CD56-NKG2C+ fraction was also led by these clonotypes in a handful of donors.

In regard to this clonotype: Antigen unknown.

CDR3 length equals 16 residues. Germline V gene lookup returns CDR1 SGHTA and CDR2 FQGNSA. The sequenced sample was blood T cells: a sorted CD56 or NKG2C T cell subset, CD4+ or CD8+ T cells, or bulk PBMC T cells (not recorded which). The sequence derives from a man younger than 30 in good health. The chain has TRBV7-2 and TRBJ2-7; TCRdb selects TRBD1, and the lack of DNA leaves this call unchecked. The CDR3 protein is CASSPPGRDTSYEQYF.